The 23 T cell receptor beta chains given below trace back to one sample, sequenced in a study of T cells in Graves' hyperthyroidism and ophthalmopathy. TCR beta CDR3 regions were amplified from RNA. The TCR CDR3 was amplified in a first-round RT-PCR using the HTBI primer set. TCRdb reprocessed the multiplex PCR reads via MiXCR and lists one record per CDR3 protein. Here the sample spans approximately 490,000 distinct CDR3 sequences, under 25% being singletons. Material: blood. Receptors were obtained from a woman in her 70s with Graves' ophthalmopathy.

The sample holds a few counts of this clonotype. CDR3 residues: CASSSIGKLFF. CDR3 nucleotides: TGTGCCAGCAGCTCCATTGGAAAACTGTTTTTT. This sequence joins TRBV3-1 and TRBJ1-4; D gene uncertain. CDR1 is LGHDT and CDR2 is YNNKEL in the germline V gene (reference sequence). The V end lost 5 bases, the J end lost 10 bases, and 8 bases lay between the germline ends. The CDR3 runs to 11 residues.

This chain uses TRBV19 with TRBJ1-6; 9 bases agree with TRBD1. Germline CDR1 is LNHDA and CDR2 is SQIVND (reference sequence). The CDR3 is 14 residues long. J was trimmed by 13 bases and V by 5 bases; bases with no gene match: 9. As DNA, the CDR3 is TGTGCCAGTAGTTACAGGGGGCCGGACGCTCCCCTCCACTTT. It yields the protein CASSYRGPDAPLHF.

The gene calls are TRBV6-5 and TRBJ1-2; D is unresolved. Per the germline V gene, CDR1 is MNHEY and CDR2 is SVGAGI. CDR3 length: 13 amino acids. V was clipped by 0 bases and J by 8 bases, with 10 bases between them. The CDR3, as DNA: TGTGCCAGCAGTTACTCTCGTCTGGGAGGCTACACCTTC. This encodes CASSYSRLGGYTF.

In this sample, this clonotype turned up a few times. The rearrangement links TRBV20-1 to TRBJ2-5; possibly TRBD2 for D (5 bases). Trimming shortened V by 5 bases and J by 5 bases, and 12 bases separated the two germline ends. This CDR3 has 12 residues. Germline CDR1 is DFQATT and CDR2 is SNEGSKA (reference sequence). The CDR3 nucleotides are TGCAGTGCTCTGGGTCCGGGGGAGACCCAGTACTTC. It is translated as CSALGPGETQYF.

This clonotype was seen a few times. The CDR3 DNA reads TGTGCCAGCAGCTTTGAGGGGGCGAGCTCCTACGAGCAGTACTTC. Its translation is CASSFEGASSYEQYF. This rearrangement joins TRBV7-9 to TRBJ2-7, with TRBD1 matching 7 bases. Germline assignment: CDR1 SEHNR and CDR2 FQNEAQ (reference sequence). After removal of 3 bases from V and 0 bases from J, the junction contained 5 bases not matched to a gene. The CDR3 extends over 15 amino acids.

This clonotype has ten or more counts. The genes are TRBV7-2 and TRBJ2-3, with 10 bases identical to TRBD2. The germline gives CDR1 SGHTA, CDR2 FQGNSA. Unmatched junction bases numbered 13, after V lost 4 bases and J lost 6 bases. This CDR3 region has 17 residues. Here the CDR3 reads CASSSRTSGRTGDTQYF. The CDR3 DNA is TGTGCCAGCAGCTCGCGGACTAGCGGTCGAACAGGGGATACGCAGTATTTT.

The sample holds many counts of this clonotype. The rearrangement uses TRBV11-2 and TRBJ2-5, with TRBD1 matching 11 bases. The CDR3 covers 15 residues. V trimming: 5 bases; J trimming: 4 bases; junction bases outside the gene matches: 6. Germline V CDR1 and CDR2: SGHAT, FQNNGV. CDR3 region: CASSMRTGGVETQYF. Here the CDR3 DNA reads TGTGCCAGCAGCATGCGGACAGGGGGCGTAGAGACCCAGTACTTC.

This clonotype was seen many times. The V call is TRBV28, the J call TRBJ1-1; D ambiguous. Germline CDR1 reads MDHEN; CDR2 reads SYDVKM. The V end was cut by 5 bases, the J end by 6 bases, with 13 bases between. CDR3 size: 13 residues. For the CDR3, the DNA is TGTGCCAGCAGTCTTTTGCGCGGGGCTGAAGCTTTCTTT. Translated, it gives CASSLLRGAEAFF.

This clonotype has ten or more counts. V and J are TRBV20-1 and TRBJ2-7, with 10 bases lining up with TRBD2. With V trimmed by 0 bases and J by 6 bases, 11 bases remained unmatched. The germline CDR1 and CDR2 sequences are DFQATT and SNEGSKA (reference sequence). This CDR3 has 16 amino acids. This CDR3 reads CSARDQAGGPRGEQYF. For the CDR3, the DNA is TGCAGTGCTAGAGATCAAGCGGGAGGGCCACGGGGCGAGCAGTACTTC.

This clonotype was picked up a small number of times. The V call is TRBV3-1, the J call TRBJ2-2; 10 bases match TRBD2. Germline CDR1 LGHDT, CDR2 YNNKEL (reference sequence). This CDR3 contains 17 residues. Unmatched junction bases numbered 8, after V lost 0 bases and J lost 7 bases. The CDR3: CASSQDGTWTSGGELFF. The CDR3 bases are TGTGCCAGCAGCCAAGATGGAACATGGACTAGCGGCGGGGAGCTGTTTTTT.

Of note for this clonotype: Mismatch with germline at one junction end may stem from a read error. The chain recombines TRBV4-3 with TRBJ2-1; 8 nucleotides align to TRBD2. Germline-derived CDR1 and CDR2 are LGHNA and YSLEER. The CDR3 is made up of 18 amino acids. This CDR3 reads CASGQISLREGSYNEQFF. CDR3 bases: TGCGCCAGCGGCCAGATCTCCCTCCGGGAGGGCTCCTACAATGAGCAGTTCTTC.

This clonotype was detected only a few times. The gene calls are TRBV6-1 and TRBJ2-2, with TRBD1 matching over 8 bases. V shed 6 bases, J shed 0 bases, and the junction held 3 bases outside the gene matches. From germline, CDR1 is MNHNS and CDR2 SASEGT. This CDR3 has 15 amino acids. The CDR3 spells CASSGQGPNTGELFF. CDR3 coding DNA: TGTGCCAGCAGCGGACAGGGTCCGAACACCGGGGAGCTGTTTTTT.

The chain joins TRBV5-1 to TRBJ1-5; tentatively, D is TRBD1 (5 bases). The CDR3 covers 15 residues. V lost 5 bases to trimming and J lost 1 base, with 13 bases between them. CDR1 and CDR2 from the germline V gene are SGHRS and YFSETQ. CDR3 in DNA: TGCGCCAGCAGGAAAGGGACCGAAAGCAATCAGCCCCAGCATTTT. This sequence encodes CASRKGTESNQPQHF.

This clonotype was seen only a few times. This sequence joins TRBV6-5 and TRBJ2-2, with D perhaps TRBD1 or TRBD2 (5 bases each). This CDR3 has 13 residues. Germline V lookup: CDR1 MNHEY, CDR2 SVGAGI. V lost 2 bases and J lost 4, with 5 bases in between. CDR3 sequence reads: CASSYGTTGELFF. CDR3 coding DNA: TGTGCCAGCAGTTACGGGACCACCGGGGAGCTGTTTTTT.

The chain links TRBV30 to TRBJ1-2; D uncertain. The V gene's germline CDR1 is GTSNPN and CDR2 SVGIG (reference sequence). The CDR3 totals 12 residues. Deletions cut 2 bases from V and 8 bases from J, with 12 bases between. This CDR3 reads CAWSHDGLGYTF. DNA of the CDR3: TGTGCCTGGAGTCACGACGGCCTGGGCTACACCTTC.

The chain is built from TRBV9 and TRBJ2-5; D tentatively fits TRBD1 or TRBD2 (5 bases each). Per germline, CDR1 SGDLS and CDR2 YYNGEE. The V gene lost 0 bases and the J gene lost 5 bases, with 20 bases spanning the gap. CDR3 length: 17 amino acids. The CDR3 sequence is CASSVEGDPRLGETQYF. The CDR3 bases are TGTGCCAGCAGCGTAGAAGGGGACCCACGGCTGGGGGAGACCCAGTACTTC.

The chain recombines TRBV6-1 with TRBJ2-1; D remains unclear. The CDR3 runs to 14 residues. From germline, CDR1 is MNHNS and CDR2 SASEGT. Trimming removed 5 bases at V and 7 bases at J, with 15 bases between. Written as DNA, the CDR3 is TGTGCCAGCAGTTTCACAACCTCTAGGAATGAGCAGTTCTTC. It encodes CASSFTTSRNEQFF.

The rearrangement uses TRBV7-9 and TRBJ2-7; TRBD1 is a possible D gene (5 bases). Germline CDR1 and CDR2: SEHNR and FQNEAQ (reference sequence). This CDR3 contains 14 residues. V lost 3 bases, J lost 6 bases, and 15 bases lay in between. The CDR3 sequence is CASSLTARSSEQYF. DNA for the CDR3: TGTGCCAGCAGCTTGACAGCGCGGAGCAGCGAGCAGTACTTC.

This clonotype was detected a few times. This chain links TRBV6-2 or TRBV6-3 with TRBJ1-6; D is uncertain. The CDR3 is 15 amino acids. Germline values: CDR1 MNHEY, CDR2 SVGEGT. Deletions cut 0 bases from V and 7 bases from J, with 10 bases between. Here the CDR3 reads CASSYSSPRNSPLHF. The CDR3 coding sequence is TGTGCCAGCAGTTACTCGAGTCCCCGAAATTCACCCCTCCACTTT.

The genes are TRBV7-9 and TRBJ1-4, with 7 bases identical to TRBD1. This CDR3 spans 15 amino acids. CDR1 and CDR2 from the germline V gene are SEHNR and FQNEAQ (reference sequence). V lost 1 base, J lost 8 bases, and 7 bases stayed unmatched. Written as DNA, the CDR3 is TGTGCCAGCAGCTTAGGACAGGGTAGCCACGAAAAACTGTTTTTT. Translation gives CASSLGQGSHEKLFF.

In its sample, this clonotype was seen many times. The gene calls are TRBV28 and TRBJ2-2; 9 bases agree with TRBD2. Germline V gene sequence: CDR1 MDHEN, CDR2 SYDVKM. The CDR3 runs to 17 residues. J gave up 3 bases and V 2 bases, and 7 bases lay outside the gene matches. Here the CDR3 reads CASSLLPSGTYTGELFF. CDR3 sequence (DNA): TGTGCCAGCAGTTTACTTCCTAGCGGGACATACACCGGGGAGCTGTTTTTT.

This clonotype was counted only a few times. The rearrangement links TRBV15 to TRBJ1-1; TRBD1 agrees at 9 bases. The V and J ends lost 2 bases and 5 bases, in that order; junction bases with no gene match: 9. Germline lookup yields CDR1 LNHNV and CDR2 YYDKDF (reference sequence). The CDR3 loop spans 16 amino acids. CDR3 DNA: TGTGCCACCAGCAGATCTTTACAGGGGGCGCGAACTGAAGCTTTCTTT. Translating it yields CATSRSLQGARTEAFF.

At least ten counts were recorded for this clonotype. V is TRBV7-2 and J is TRBJ2-7; 8 bases match TRBD1. The trim removed 5 bases at V and 1 base at J, leaving 10 bases unmatched. CDR1 and CDR2 (germline): SGHTA, FQGNSA. The CDR3 extends over 16 amino acids. Written as DNA, the CDR3 is TGTGCCAGCAGCGACCCGGGACAGGCTAAGTCCTACGAGCAGTACTTC. It specifies CASSDPGQAKSYEQYF.